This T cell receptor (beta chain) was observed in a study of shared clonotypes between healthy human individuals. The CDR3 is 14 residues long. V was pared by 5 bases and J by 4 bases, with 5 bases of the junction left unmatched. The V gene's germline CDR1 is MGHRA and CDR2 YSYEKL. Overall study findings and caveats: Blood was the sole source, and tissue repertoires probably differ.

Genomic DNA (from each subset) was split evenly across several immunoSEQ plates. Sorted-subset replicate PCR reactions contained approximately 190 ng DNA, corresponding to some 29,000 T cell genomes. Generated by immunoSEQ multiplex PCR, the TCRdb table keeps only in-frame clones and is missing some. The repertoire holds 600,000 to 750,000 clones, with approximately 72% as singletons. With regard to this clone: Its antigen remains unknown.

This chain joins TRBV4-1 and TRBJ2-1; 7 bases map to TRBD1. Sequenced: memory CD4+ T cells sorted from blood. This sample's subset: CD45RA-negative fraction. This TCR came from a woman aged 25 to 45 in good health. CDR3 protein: CASSYPGQYNEQFF. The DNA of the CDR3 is TGCGCCAGCAGCTATCCGGGACAGTACAATGAGCAGTTCTTC.